This T cell receptor beta chain was recovered during a study of T-cell reconstitution after alpha-beta-depleted transplantation in children. Germline CDR1 reads LGHNA; CDR2 reads YNFKEQ. The CDR3 is made up of 12 amino acids. Construction of the TCRbeta library involved unique molecular identifiers. TCRdb reprocessed the PCR reads with MiXCR, giving one entry per CDR3 protein. The sample carries 250,000 to 400,000 distinct CDR3 sequences, 23% recorded once. Study-wide results and caveats: Surviving recipient T cells and thymic progenitors accounted for the high day-60 TCRbeta diversity observed in some patients. One year after transplant, T-cell counts and diversity came mostly from newly produced T cells. The origin of alpha-beta T cells about two months after transplant was reportedly several hundred expanded graft clones.

Remarks on this clonotype: Antigen: not known. At one end the junction does not follow the germline gene, possibly because of a read error.

The TCR originated in a male patient between 10 and 17 years old who had a stem cell transplant for acute lymphoblastic leukemia, so the T cells may come from the graft donor. The specimen was PBMCs, mostly from graft donor cells, collected 180 days after TCRalphabeta/CD19-depleted stem cell transplant. This sequence joins TRBV4-2 and TRBJ2-1; D call uncertain. The CDR3 protein is CASSQSLSWRTF. CDR3 bases: TGTGCCAGCAGCCAATCCTTAAGCTGGAGAACATTC.